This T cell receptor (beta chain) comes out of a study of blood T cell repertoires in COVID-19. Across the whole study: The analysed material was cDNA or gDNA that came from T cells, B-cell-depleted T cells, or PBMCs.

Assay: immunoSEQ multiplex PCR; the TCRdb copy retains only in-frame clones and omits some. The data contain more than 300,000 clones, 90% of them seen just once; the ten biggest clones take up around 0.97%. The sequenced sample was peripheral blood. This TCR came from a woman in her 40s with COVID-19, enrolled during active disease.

CDR3 coding DNA: TGTGCCAGCAGCTCCATTCTGCGGGGGGTCCACCAAGAGACCCAGTACTTC. Protein product: CASSSILRGVHQETQYF. The V gene is TRBV5-6, the J gene TRBJ2-5; 8 bases are a match to TRBD2. The CDR3 has 17 amino acids. Germline values: CDR1 SGHDT, CDR2 YYEEEE. V gave up 3 bases and J gave up 0 bases; unmatched junction bases: 10.